Listed below are T cell receptor beta chains from one sample, sequenced in a study of blood T cell repertoires in COVID-19. Libraries were prepared by immunoSEQ multiplex PCR; TCRdb keeps only in-frame clonotypes and omits some of them. The data hold 190,000 or so clones, with roughly nine tenths observed a single time. The sample comprised peripheral blood. The receptors here all came from a man aged 40-49 years with acute or convalescent COVID-19. The CDR3 runs from the conserved cysteine through the conserved F or W. D genes are given only for firm matches. Expanded clones get a size class; other rows say once, few or many, or leave the size out.

d_call clone_size j_call v_call cdr3_aa cdr3_nt
NA once TRBJ1-6 TRBV30 CAWSAGTVYNSPLHF TGTGCCTGGAGTGCCGGGACTGTTTATAATTCACCCCTCCACTTT
TRBD2 once TRBJ2-1 TRBV6-5 CASTTSGGPYNEQFF TGTGCCAGCACTACAAGCGGGGGGCCTTACAATGAGCAGTTCTTC
NA few TRBJ1-3 TRBV4-1 CASSQGQVANTIYF TGCGCCAGCAGCCAAGGGCAGGTTGCAAACACCATATATTTT
NA NA TRBJ1-3 TRBV7-2 CASSLGVRGAGNTIYF TGTGCCAGCAGCTTAGGAGTCAGGGGCGCGGGAAACACCATATATTTT
NA few TRBJ1-2 TRBV24-1 CATSGWAGYTF TGTGCCACCAGTGGTTGGGCTGGCTACACCTTC
NA NA TRBJ2-5 TRBV12-3/TRBV12-4 CASSLSGSRTQYF TGTGCCAGCAGTCTTAGCGGTTCCCGGACCCAGTACTTC
NA NA TRBJ2-2 TRBV5-1 CASSLGRVNTGELFF TGCGCCAGCAGCTTGGGCAGGGTGAACACCGGGGAGCTGTTTTTT
NA NA TRBJ2-5 TRBV7-5 CARSPQTTGVDDYQETQYF TGTGCCAGAAGCCCTCAAACGACAGGGGTCGACGACTACCAAGAGACCCAGTACTTC
NA NA TRBJ2-7 TRBV19 CASSQYETGHYEQYF TGTGCCAGTAGCCAATACGAGACAGGACACTACGAGCAGTACTTC
NA once TRBJ1-1 TRBV5-6 CASSSRGPWDTEAFF TGTGCCAGCAGCTCCAGAGGTCCGTGGGACACTGAAGCTTTCTTT
TRBD2 NA TRBJ2-2 TRBV19 CASKTSGGAGTGELFF TGTGCCAGTAAAACTAGCGGGGGGGCTGGTACCGGGGAGCTGTTTTTT
NA NA TRBJ1-2 TRBV7-2 CASHLPGPNYGYTF TGTGCCAGCCACCTTCCGGGTCCTAACTATGGCTACACCTTC
TRBD2 NA TRBJ2-1 TRBV6-2/TRBV6-3 CASSYSGTSGGEQFF TGTGCCAGCAGTTACTCTGGGACTAGCGGGGGAGAGCAGTTCTTC
TRBD1 NA TRBJ1-2 TRBV15 CATSRDIGTGVDYGYTF TGTGCCACCAGCAGAGATATAGGGACAGGGGTGGACTATGGCTACACCTTC
NA NA TRBJ1-5 TRBV5-1 CASSLGSDEPQHF TGCGCCAGCAGCTTGGGAAGCGACGAGCCCCAGCATTTT
NA NA TRBJ2-2 TRBV30 CAWSVLNTGELFF TGTGCCTGGAGTGTACTTAACACCGGGGAGCTGTTTTTT
TRBD1 NA TRBJ2-2 TRBV5-6 CASSLRDSMHTGELFF TGTGCCAGCAGCTTGCGGGACAGTATGCACACCGGGGAGCTGTTTTTT
NA NA TRBJ1-6 TRBV18 CASSPGGRYNSPLHF TGTGCCAGCTCACCAGGGGGCCGATATAATTCACCCCTCCACTTT
TRBD1 NA TRBJ1-1 TRBV7-9 CASSLAAGTGEAFF TGTGCCAGCAGCTTAGCTGCCGGGACAGGGGAAGCTTTCTTT
TRBD2 NA TRBJ2-4 TRBV10-3 CAISDPGGVKNIQYF TGTGCCATCAGTGACCCGGGAGGGGTCAAAAACATTCAGTACTTC
NA once TRBJ1-2 TRBV7-8 CASGTARYTF TGTGCCAGCGGAACAGCCCGCTACACCTTC
NA NA TRBJ2-3 TRBV5-1 CASSPGTSRATDTQYF TGCGCCAGCAGCCCAGGGACTTCCCGGGCCACAGATACGCAGTATTTT